The 27 T cell receptor beta chains given below trace back to one sample, sequenced in a study of T-cell reconstitution after alpha-beta-depleted transplantation in children. Unique molecular identifiers were incorporated when the TCRbeta library was constructed. Using its own MiXCR run on the PCR reads, TCRdb lists one record per CDR3 protein. The top ten hold under 30% of the sample, which has roughly 200,000 distinct CDR3 sequences, 11% seen once. The source was PBMCs, collected before TCRalphabeta/CD19-depleted stem cell transplant. The receptors stem from a child under two years old with acute myeloid leukemia, due to receive a stem cell transplant.

With regard to this clonotype: At one end, the junction sequence differs from germline, possibly due to a read error. The genes are TRBV20-1 and TRBJ2-5; 15 bases are shared with TRBD2. The germline V gene has CDR1 DFQATT and CDR2 SNEGSKA (reference sequence). This CDR3 is built from 18 residues. In nucleotides, the CDR3 is TGCAGTCCTAGAGACCTAGGGACTAGCGGGAGGATTCAAGAGACCCAGTACTTC. Protein product: CSPRDLGTSGRIQETQYF.

This clonotype was observed a few times. V gene TRBV29-1 combines with J gene TRBJ1-6; D is possibly TRBD1 (5 bases). The germline gives CDR1 SQVTM, CDR2 ANQGSEA. Between the trimmed V and J ends, which lost 4 bases and 8 bases, there was a span of 18 bases. CDR3 length: 15 amino acids. The chain's CDR3 is CSVGGWGGYDSPLHF. The CDR3 coding sequence is TGCAGCGTTGGGGGGTGGGGAGGGTACGATTCACCCCTCCACTTT.

This clonotype was recorded at least ten times. The chain links TRBV6-1 to TRBJ2-1, with D unresolved. Between the trimmed V and J ends, which lost 6 bases and 4 bases, there was a span of 25 bases. The CDR3 runs 18 residues. Germline V lookup: CDR1 MNHNS, CDR2 SASEGT. The CDR3 reads CASSRPAVTRNRYNEQFF. The CDR3, as DNA: TGTGCCAGCAGCCGACCAGCAGTTACTCGAAACCGTTACAATGAGCAGTTCTTC.

This clonotype was recorded many times. The CDR3 region is CASSPRVAMGSYNEQFF. CDR3 bases: TGCGCCAGCAGCCCTCGCGTGGCCATGGGCTCCTACAATGAGCAGTTCTTC. The V call is TRBV5-1, the J call TRBJ2-1; D not resolved. This CDR3 comprises 17 residues. Germline V lookup: CDR1 SGHRS, CDR2 YFSETQ. The V end lost 4 bases, the J end lost 0 bases, and 17 bases lay between the germline ends. Together with reference TRBV5-1 and TRBJ2-1, the CDR3 gives the full variable domain: KAGVTQTPRYLIKTRGQQVTLSCSPISGHRSVSWYQQTPGQGLQFLFEYFSETQRNKGNFPGRFSGRQFSNSRSEMNVSTLELGDSALYLCASSPRVAMGSYNEQFFGPGTRLTVL.

This clonotype was seen a single time. This chain joins TRBV5-1 and TRBJ2-7, with D possibly matching TRBD2 (6 bases). Germline V lookup: CDR1 SGHRS, CDR2 YFSETQ. The CDR3 extends over 14 amino acids. V gave up 2 bases and J gave up 0 bases, with 9 bases separating them. The CDR3 protein is CASSFGGISYEQYF. As DNA, the CDR3 is TGCGCCAGCAGCTTTGGAGGGATCTCCTACGAGCAGTACTTC.

This clonotype occurred many times. The chain recombines TRBV2 with TRBJ2-5, with 9 bases aligning to TRBD2. CDR1 and CDR2 (germline): SNHLY, FYNNEI. CDR3 length: 15 residues. The junction had 8 bases not matched to a gene; V was cut back by 7 bases and J by 2 bases. The CDR3 DNA reads TGTGCCAGCACCGGCAGGACTAGCGAACAAGAGACCCAGTACTTC. It yields the protein CASTGRTSEQETQYF.

This clonotype was observed at least ten times. The chain joins TRBV6-5 to TRBJ2-1; D perhaps matches TRBD2 (6 bases). Trimming removed 2 bases at V and 9 bases at J, with 17 bases between. CDR3 length equals 15 residues. From germline, CDR1 is MNHEY and CDR2 SVGAGI. The CDR3 protein is CASSYDSGGNGEQFF. The DNA for the CDR3 is TGTGCCAGCAGTTACGATTCTGGGGGGAACGGTGAGCAGTTCTTC.

This clonotype was seen at least ten times. The J gene is TRBJ2-7, the V gene TRBV28; TRBD1 agrees at 8 bases. The CDR3 is 15 residues long. Germline V gives CDR1 MDHEN, CDR2 SYDVKM. The ends lost 3 bases at V and 1 base at J; junction bases unmatched: 5. CDR3 DNA sequence: TGTGCCAGCAGTTTGGGGACAGGCAGATCCTACGAGCAGTACTTC. As protein: CASSLGTGRSYEQYF.

In its sample, this clonotype was seen many times. The V gene is TRBV27, the J gene TRBJ2-3; D is perhaps TRBD2 (7 bases). The CDR3 consists of 14 residues. CDR1 and CDR2 from the germline V gene are MNHEY and SMNVEV (reference sequence). Trimming stripped 3 bases from V and 8 bases from J, with 15 bases between. The CDR3 DNA sequence: TGTGCCAGCAGTTTTGGGAGGGACAAGGGTACGCAGTATTTT. This codes for CASSFGRDKGTQYF.

The chain employs TRBV29-1 and TRBJ2-1; 9 bases line up with TRBD1. V trimming: 3 bases; J trimming: 0 bases; junction bases outside the gene matches: 3. The CDR3 is 15 residues long. Germline V gene sequence: CDR1 SQVTM, CDR2 ANQGSEA. The CDR3 is CSVEGQGSSYNEQFF. The CDR3, as DNA: TGCAGCGTTGAGGGACAGGGCAGCTCCTACAATGAGCAGTTCTTC.

This clonotype was seen a handful of times. The gene calls are TRBV9 and TRBJ2-5, with 7 positions matching TRBD2. In germline, CDR1 is SGDLS, CDR2 YYNGEE. V was clipped by 7 bases and J by 6 bases; unmatched bases: 3. This CDR3 spans 11 amino acids. CDR3 residues: CASGLGKTQYF. The CDR3 nucleotides read TGTGCCAGCGGACTAGGAAAGACCCAGTACTTC.

This clonotype has more than one count but fewer than ten. The chain carries TRBV18 and TRBJ1-1; 7 nucleotides align to TRBD1. V shed 6 bases and J 2 bases; nucleotides not matched to a gene: 6. Germline V gene sequence: CDR1 KGHSH, CDR2 LQKENI. CDR3 length: 14 residues. The CDR3 sequence is CASSWGQINTEAFF. The CDR3, as DNA: TGTGCCAGCTCGTGGGGACAGATTAACACTGAAGCTTTCTTT.

Many counts were recorded for this clonotype. This chain joins TRBV4-3 and TRBJ2-7, with 9 positions matching TRBD2. Germline CDR1 reads LGHNA; CDR2 reads YSLEER. Germline trimming cut 0 bases from V and 5 bases from J; bases unmatched to any gene: 8. The CDR3 has 16 amino acids. CDR3 DNA: TGCGCCAGCAGCCAAGATCTGCGGGGGGGCCAGGACGAGCAGTACTTC. Protein product: CASSQDLRGGQDEQYF.

This clonotype was counted ten times or more. V usage is TRBV5-5 and J usage is TRBJ1-6; D remains unclear. Trimming cost V 0 bases and J 4 bases, with 5 bases left between them. Germline values: CDR1 SGHKS, CDR2 YYEKEE (reference sequence). This CDR3 spans 14 amino acids. The CDR3 loop reads CASSLARYNSPLHF. DNA of the CDR3: TGTGCCAGCAGCTTGGCCCGGTATAATTCACCCCTCCACTTT.

This clonotype occurred many times. At one of its ends the junction is not consistent with the germline gene, which may arise from a read error. V gene TRBV28 combines with J gene TRBJ2-7; TRBD1 matches 7 bases. CDR1 MDHEN and CDR2 SYDVKM come from the germline V gene. The CDR3 contains 11 residues. CDR3 coding DNA: TGTGCCAGCAGCTTACAGGGGCAATATGGCTTC. This gives the protein CASSLQGQYGF. Together with reference TRBV28 and TRBJ2-7, the CDR3 gives the full variable domain: DVKVTQSSRYLVKRTGEKVFLECVQDMDHENMFWYRQDPGLGLRLIYFSYDVKMKEKGDIPEGYSVSREKKERFSLILESASTNQTSMYLCASSLQGQYGFGPGTRLTVT.

Ten or more counts support this clonotype. The chain uses TRBV7-8 and TRBJ2-4; no definite D call. V was pared by 1 base and J by 11 bases, with 6 bases between. This CDR3 contains 11 residues. The germline CDR1 and CDR2 sequences are SGHVS and FQNEAQ. This CDR3 reads CASSLGPVQYF. The CDR3 DNA reads TGTGCCAGCAGCTTAGGGCCGGTTCAGTACTTC.

At least ten counts were recorded for this clonotype. The junction departs from the called germline gene at one end, perhaps through a read error. V is TRBV4-2 and J is TRBJ1-5; D remains ambiguous. The CDR3 contains 13 residues. CDR1 LGHNA and CDR2 YNFKEQ come from the germline V gene. The CDR3 nucleotides read TGTGCCAGCAGCCAAGAAGGGAATCAGCCCCAGCTTTTT. Encoded protein: CASSQEGNQPQLF.

This clonotype was detected many times. The chain combines TRBV18 with TRBJ2-3; TRBD1 might be the D (5 bases). The CDR3 totals 16 residues. The germline V and J ends were trimmed by 3 bases and 2 bases, with 15 bases remaining between them. CDR1 KGHSH and CDR2 LQKENI come from the germline V gene. DNA for the CDR3: TGTGCCAGCTCACCTCCCGGCAGGGCCCCCACAGATACGCAGTATTTT. It is translated as CASSPPGRAPTDTQYF. The full variable domain, in which reference TRBV18 and TRBJ2-3 provide the parts outside the CDR3, is NAGVMQNPRHLVRRRGQEARLRCSPMKGHSHVYWYRQLPEEGLKFMVYLQKENIIDESGMPKERFSAEFPKEGPSILRIQQVVRGDSAAYFCASSPPGRAPTDTQYFGPGTRLTVL.

This clonotype has at least ten counts. This sequence joins TRBV5-1 and TRBJ2-2; 7 bases line up with TRBD1. V was clipped by 2 bases and J by 3 bases; unmatched bases: 1. This CDR3 contains 14 residues. Germline V CDR1 and CDR2: SGHRS, YFSETQ. CDR3 in DNA: TGCGCCAGCAGCTTCACAGGGGACACCGGGGAGCTGTTTTTT. Translating gives CASSFTGDTGELFF.

This clonotype was counted many times. J is TRBJ2-3 and V is TRBV6-1; the D call may be TRBD1 or TRBD2 (5 bases each). Germline CDR1 MNHNS, CDR2 SASEGT. There are 12 residues in the CDR3. The germline V and J ends were trimmed by 6 bases and 12 bases, with 16 bases remaining between them. CDR3 in amino acids: CASRAGTGSQYF. The CDR3 coding sequence is TGTGCCAGCAGGGCAGGGACGGGAAGCCAGTATTTT.

Many counts were recorded for this clonotype. The CDR3 DNA follows: TGCAGTGCTAGCGGCGGGAGTTTATACGAGCAGTACTTC. Translation: CSASGGSLYEQYF. The chain joins TRBV20-1 to TRBJ2-7; 7 bases are shared with TRBD2. The germline V gene encodes CDR1 DFQATT and CDR2 SNEGSKA (reference sequence). The ends lost 3 bases at V and 4 bases at J; junction bases unmatched: 6. This CDR3 region has 13 residues.

The rearrangement joins TRBV3-1 to TRBJ1-1, with D hard to call. Trimming shortened V by 0 bases and J by 5 bases, and 25 bases separated the two germline ends. Germline CDR1 is LGHDT and CDR2 is YNNKEL (reference sequence). This CDR3 contains 19 residues. CDR3 nucleotides: TGTGCCAGCAGCCAAGACGGCGCAGTTGGACGGGGATCAGGAACTGAAGCTTTCTTT. Translating it yields CASSQDGAVGRGSGTEAFF.

V gene TRBV21-1 combines with J gene TRBJ2-7; TRBD2, as called in the table, went unchecked against the DNA. TRBV21-1 is listed as a pseudogene. The CDR3 is made up of 13 amino acids. The CDR3: CASSKRSLYEQYF. The DNA for the CDR3 is TGTGCCAGCAGCAAGAGGTCGCTATACGAGCAGTACTTC.

The table lists this clonotype with many counts. The rearrangement joins TRBV6-2 or TRBV6-3 to TRBJ1-5, with D tentatively TRBD1 (5 bases). The CDR3 is made up of 14 amino acids. V was trimmed by 5 bases and J by 5 bases, leaving 13 bases between them. The germline gives CDR1 MNHEY, CDR2 SVGEGT. The CDR3 region has the DNA TGTGCCAGCAGTGGGGGTCTCTGGGATCAGCCCCAGCATTTT. It yields the protein CASSGGLWDQPQHF.

This clonotype was recorded many times. For the CDR3, the DNA is TGTGCCAGCAGCTCGGGACTAGCGGGAAATATCGGGGAGCTGTTTTTT. Translation: CASSSGLAGNIGELFF. The rearrangement links TRBV7-3 to TRBJ2-2; 13 bases match TRBD2. The V gene's germline CDR1 is SGHTA and CDR2 FQGTGA. CDR3 length equals 16 residues. Unmatched junction bases numbered 6, after V lost 4 bases and J lost 7 bases.

This clonotype was recorded many times. The chain has TRBV6-2 or TRBV6-3 and TRBJ2-5; a possible D gene is TRBD1 (6 bases). This CDR3 contains 13 residues. The V gene's germline CDR1 is MNHEY and CDR2 SVGEGT. V was pared by 9 bases and J by 4 bases, with 15 bases between. CDR3 residues: CASKDSGAETQYF. The DNA for the CDR3 is TGTGCCAGTAAGGACAGTGGGGCAGAGACCCAGTACTTC.

This clonotype has more than one count but fewer than ten. The rearrangement links TRBV7-2 to TRBJ1-5; 8 nucleotides line up with TRBD1. CDR1 SGHTA and CDR2 FQGNSA come from the germline V gene. This CDR3 comprises 15 residues. After removal of 5 bases from V and 8 bases from J, the junction contained 11 bases not matched to a gene. The CDR3 spells CASSARQGRYEPQHF. As DNA, the CDR3 is TGTGCCAGCAGCGCACGACAGGGGAGGTATGAGCCCCAGCATTTT.